The clone carrying this T cell receptor (beta chain) was picked up many times. TCRdb reanalysed the 5' RACE reads using MiXCR and keeps one entry per CDR3 protein. The sample lists 25,000 to 30,000 distinct CDR3 sequences, under 5.5% seen once, with over 9.5% in the top ten. Deletions cut 0 bases from V and 14 bases from J, with 20 bases between. The V gene's germline CDR1 is SGHTA and CDR2 FQGNSA. The CDR3 has 15 amino acids. This entry is derived from a study of T cells after yellow fever vaccination. The receptor's source is a man aged 25 to 45 who received the YFV17D yellow fever vaccine. The chain has TRBV7-2 and TRBJ2-1; possibly TRBD1 for D (6 bases). Source: PBMCs, either bulk or a sorted T-cell subset (CD4+, CD8+, memory, or dextramer-sorted; not recorded which), taken 15 days after the yellow fever booster vaccination. This CDR3 reads CASSLATGSGGEKFF. The CDR3 bases are TGTGCCAGCAGCTTAGCTACAGGGAGTGGGGGAGAGAAGTTCTTC.